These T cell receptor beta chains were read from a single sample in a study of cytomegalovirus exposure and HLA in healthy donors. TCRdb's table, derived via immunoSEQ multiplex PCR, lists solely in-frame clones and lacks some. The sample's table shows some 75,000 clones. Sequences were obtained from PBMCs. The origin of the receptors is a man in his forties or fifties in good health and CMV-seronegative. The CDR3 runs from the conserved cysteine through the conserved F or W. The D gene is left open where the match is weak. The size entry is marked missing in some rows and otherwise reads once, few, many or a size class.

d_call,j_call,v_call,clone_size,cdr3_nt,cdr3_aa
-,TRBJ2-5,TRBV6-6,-,TGTGCCAGCAGTACAGGGTTGGAGACCCAGTACTTC,CASSTGLETQYF
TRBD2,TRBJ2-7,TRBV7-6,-,TGTGCCAGCAGTACGGGACTATACGAGCAGTACTTC,CASSTGLYEQYF
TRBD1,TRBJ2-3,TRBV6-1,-,TGTGCCAGCAGTGAAGAAACAGGGGCGCTCCCAGATACGCAGTATTTT,CASSEETGALPDTQYF
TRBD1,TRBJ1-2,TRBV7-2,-,TGTGCCAGCAGCTTACCAGGGGGCTACTATGGCTACACCTTC,CASSLPGGYYGYTF
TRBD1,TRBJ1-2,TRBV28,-,TGTGCCAGCAGCACCAGACAGGGGGCGGTTGGCTACACCTTC,CASSTRQGAVGYTF
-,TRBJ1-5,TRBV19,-,TGTGCCAGTAGTATGACCCTCAGGGGCCCCCTTAATCAGCCCCAGCATTTT,CASSMTLRGPLNQPQHF
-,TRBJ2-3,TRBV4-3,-,TGCGCCAGCAGCCTAGAGCTAGCAACAGATACGCAGTATTTT,CASSLELATDTQYF
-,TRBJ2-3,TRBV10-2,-,TGCGCCAGCAGTGAGTCGAGCTCGGCGGGGAGCACAGATACGCAGTATTTT,CASSESSSAGSTDTQYF
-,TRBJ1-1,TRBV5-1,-,TGCGCCAGCAGCTTGACAGGGCCGAACACTGAAGCTTTCTTT,CASSLTGPNTEAFF
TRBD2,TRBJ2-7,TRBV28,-,TGTGCCAGCAGCATAGCGGGGGAATCCTACGAGCAGTACTTC,CASSIAGESYEQYF
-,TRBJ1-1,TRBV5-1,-,TGCGCCAGCACCCCCCGCGGAATGAACACTGAAGCTTTCTTT,CASTPRGMNTEAFF
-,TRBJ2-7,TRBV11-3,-,TGTGCCAGCAGCTTAGACACAGGGAGCGAGCAGTACTTC,CASSLDTGSEQYF
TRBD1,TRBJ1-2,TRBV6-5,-,TGTGCCAGCAAATTAGGACAGGGGGCGGGTGGCTACACCTTC,CASKLGQGAGGYTF
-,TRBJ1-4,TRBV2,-,TGTGCCAGCAGTGAAACTCTCGAGGAAAAACTGTTTTTT,CASSETLEEKLFF
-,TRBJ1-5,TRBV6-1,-,TGTGCCAGCAGTCCTACGTTCCAGGCTAATCAGCCCCAGCATTTT,CASSPTFQANQPQHF
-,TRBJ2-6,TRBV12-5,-,TGTGCTAGTGGTTTGGGGGACATCAGCTTCTCTGGGGCCAACGTCCTGACTTTC,CASGLGDISFSGANVLTF
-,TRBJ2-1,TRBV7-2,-,TGTGCCAGCAGCAGACCGGGACTCATGAACAATGAGCAGTTCTTC,CASSRPGLMNNEQFF
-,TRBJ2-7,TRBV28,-,TGTGCCAGCAGTTTAATAGGGGCAGGGTCATCCTACGAGCAGTACTTC,CASSLIGAGSSYEQYF
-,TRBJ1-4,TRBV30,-,TGTGCCTGGGTCCAGAATGAAAAACTGTTTTTT,CAWVQNEKLFF
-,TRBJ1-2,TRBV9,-,TGTGCCAGCAGCGCAGACCACAGGGTTGCTAACTATGGCTACACCTTC,CASSADHRVANYGYTF
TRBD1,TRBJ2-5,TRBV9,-,TGTGCCAGCACCTCACAGGGGTTCGGGGAGACCCAGTACTTC,CASTSQGFGETQYF
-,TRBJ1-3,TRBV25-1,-,TGTGCCAGCAGGGAATCAGGTATCTCTGGAAACACCATATATTTT,CASRESGISGNTIYF
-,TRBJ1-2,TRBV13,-,TGTGCCAGCAGCTTAGGCGAAAGGGAGGGTGGCTACACCTTC,CASSLGEREGGYTF
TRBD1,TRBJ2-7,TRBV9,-,TGTGCCAGCAGCCCGAAACCGGGACAGGGGGTTTACGAGCAGTACTTC,CASSPKPGQGVYEQYF
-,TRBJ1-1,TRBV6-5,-,TGTGCCAGCAGTTACTCGTCAGGGCGGGGTGAAGCTTTCTTT,CASSYSSGRGEAFF
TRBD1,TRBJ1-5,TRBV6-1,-,TGTGCCAGCCGTGGACAGGGCACTCAGCCCCAGCATTTT,CASRGQGTQPQHF
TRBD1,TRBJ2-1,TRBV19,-,TGTGCCAGTACCCATAGACAGGGGTTGGGGAATGAGCAGTTCTTC,CASTHRQGLGNEQFF
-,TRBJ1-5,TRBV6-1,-,TGTGCCAGCAAAACAGACAATGATCAGCCCCAGCATTTT,CASKTDNDQPQHF
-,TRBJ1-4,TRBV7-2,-,TGTGCCAGCAGCTTACGGGGAGGAAATGAAAAACTGTTTTTT,CASSLRGGNEKLFF
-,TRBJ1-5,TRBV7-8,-,TGTGCCAGCAGCCCTAGAGATGGGGGGGTCCAGCCCCAGCATTTT,CASSPRDGGVQPQHF
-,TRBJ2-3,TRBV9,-,TGTGCCAGCAGCACGGGACTTTCTCCGGATACGCAGTATTTT,CASSTGLSPDTQYF
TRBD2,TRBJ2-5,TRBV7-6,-,TGTGCCAGCAGCTCCTCGGGTAGCGGGTATCAAGAGACCCAGTACTTC,CASSSSGSGYQETQYF
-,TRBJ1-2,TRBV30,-,TGTGCCTGGAGTGTAGGAGGCAGGTTGGTCTACACCTTC,CAWSVGGRLVYTF
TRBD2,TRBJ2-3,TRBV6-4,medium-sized,TGTGCCAGCAGCCCATTAGCGGGGACTAGCACAGATACGCAGTATTTT,CASSPLAGTSTDTQYF
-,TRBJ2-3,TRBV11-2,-,TGTGCCAGCAGCCATCGGACGGGAGTGCTTTTGTCGGATTTT,CASSHRTGVLLSDF
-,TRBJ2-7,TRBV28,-,TGTGCCAGCAGTTTACGCCAGGTCTACGAGCAGTACTTC,CASSLRQVYEQYF
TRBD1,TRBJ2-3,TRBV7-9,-,TGTGCCAGCACGGCCGGGACAGATCGAGATACGCAGTATTTT,CASTAGTDRDTQYF
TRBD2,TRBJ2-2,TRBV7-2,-,TGTGCCAGCAGCTTACAACTAGCGATCACCGGGGAGCTGTTTTTT,CASSLQLAITGELFF
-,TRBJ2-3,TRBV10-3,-,TGTGCCATCAGTGAGGACAGAAGGAGCACAGATACGCAGTATTTT,CAISEDRRSTDTQYF
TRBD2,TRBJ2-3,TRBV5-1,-,TGCGCCAGCAGCATGGGACTAGCGGAACCCACAGATACGCAGTATTTT,CASSMGLAEPTDTQYF
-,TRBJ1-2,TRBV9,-,TGTGCCAGCAGCGACAGGGAGCACTATGGCTACACCTTC,CASSDREHYGYTF
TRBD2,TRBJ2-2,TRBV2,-,TGTGCCAGCATCCCAGGGCTAGCGGTGATCTCGAACACCGGGGAGCTGTTTTTT,CASIPGLAVISNTGELFF
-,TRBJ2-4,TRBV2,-,TGTGCCAGCTCGACGGCCCGGGAGAACATTCAGTACTTC,CASSTARENIQYF
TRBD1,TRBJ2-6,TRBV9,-,TGTGCCAGCAGCGGACAGGGTGGGGGGGCCAACGTCCTGACTTTC,CASSGQGGGANVLTF
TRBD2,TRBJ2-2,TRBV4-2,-,TGTGCCAGCAGCCAAACCGGGACTAGCGGGGCCGGGGAGCTGTTTTTT,CASSQTGTSGAGELFF
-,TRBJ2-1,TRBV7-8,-,TGTGCCAGCAGCTTTACAGGGTCAGGCTACAATGAGCAGTTCTTC,CASSFTGSGYNEQFF
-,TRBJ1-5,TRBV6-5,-,TGTGCCAGCAGCCGAACCTCGTTAGCCGATCAGCCCCAGCATTTT,CASSRTSLADQPQHF
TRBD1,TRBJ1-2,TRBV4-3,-,TGCGCCAGCAGCCACAGGGACAGGGGTGACTATGGCTACACCTTC,CASSHRDRGDYGYTF
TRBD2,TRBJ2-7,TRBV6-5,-,TGTGCCAGCACCCCCATGGTAGCGGGGACCTACGAGCAGTACTTC,CASTPMVAGTYEQYF
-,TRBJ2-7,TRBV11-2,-,TGTGCCAGCAGCTTAGCTTTTCTTTCCTACGAGCAGTACTTC,CASSLAFLSYEQYF
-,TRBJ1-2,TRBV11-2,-,TGTGCCAGCAGCTTAGGATCCGGGATGGGGGGCTACACCTTC,CASSLGSGMGGYTF
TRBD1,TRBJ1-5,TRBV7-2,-,TGTGCCAGCAGCCCGAGCTGGGACAGGGGTCCCATTAGCAATCAGCCCCAGCATTTT,CASSPSWDRGPISNQPQHF
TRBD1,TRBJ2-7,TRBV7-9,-,TGTGCCAGCAGCGTTGGGACAGCCAGATCCTACGAGCAGTACTTC,CASSVGTARSYEQYF
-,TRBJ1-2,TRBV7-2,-,TGTGCCAGCAGCTTAGACGGGGGGCAAGGGGATGGCTACACCTTC,CASSLDGGQGDGYTF
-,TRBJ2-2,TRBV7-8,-,TGTGCCAGCAGCTGGAATCCCTCCCGAAACAGACGTGCCGGGGAGCTGTTTTTT,CASSWNPSRNRRAGELFF
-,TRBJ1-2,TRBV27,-,TGTGCCAGCGGTCCGCCGAGGGGGATGGCTACACCCTATGGCTACACCTTC,CASGPPRGMATPYGYTF
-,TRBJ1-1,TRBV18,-,TGTGCCAGCTCACCAACGGGGTACACTGAAGCTTTCTTT,CASSPTGYTEAFF